This entry lists 28 T cell receptor beta chains sequenced from one sample in a study of identical twins. TCRdb fed the 5' RACE reads into MiXCR, producing one record per CDR3 protein. The sample records roughly 1,500,000 distinct CDR3 sequences, about 30% being singletons. Sequences were obtained from cord blood. These receptors were collected from a newborn girl in good health.

Turning to this clonotype: This may be a read error, as it is one base from a much larger clone. The J gene is TRBJ1-2, the V gene TRBV29-1; D call uncertain. The CDR3 extends over 11 amino acids. CDR1 SQVTM and CDR2 ANQGSEA come from the germline V gene. Trimming stripped 8 bases from V and 8 bases from J, with 15 bases between. CDR3 in amino acids: CSFVWGRGYTF. Here the CDR3 DNA reads TGCAGCTTTGTATGGGGTAGGGGCTACACCTTC. The whole variable domain, filled in from reference TRBV29-1 and TRBJ1-2, reads SAVISQKPSRDICQRGTSLTIQCQVDSQVTMMFWYRQQPGQSLTLIATANQGSEATYESGFVIDKFPISRPNLTFSTLTVSNMSPEDSSIYLCSFVWGRGYTFGSGTRLTVV.

This clonotype was found a few times. The rearrangement joins TRBV6-5 to TRBJ2-1; D may correspond to TRBD1 or TRBD2 (5 bases each). The V end lost 2 bases, the J end lost 4 bases, and 9 bases lay between the germline ends. The CDR3 has 14 amino acids. Germline loops: CDR1 MNHEY, CDR2 SVGAGI. The CDR3 spells CASSYPRGYNEQFF. The CDR3 DNA sequence: TGTGCCAGCAGTTACCCGAGGGGTTACAATGAGCAGTTCTTC.

This clonotype has just a few counts. The DNA for the CDR3 is TGTGCCAGCAGACCCCCCGGACAGCTGGGCACAGATACGCAGTATTTT. This encodes CASRPPGQLGTDTQYF. The rearrangement links TRBV7-2 to TRBJ2-3, with D perhaps TRBD1 (6 bases). The CDR3 has 16 residues. Trimming cost V 6 bases and J 1 base, with 17 bases left between them. The V gene's germline CDR1 is SGHTA and CDR2 FQGNSA.

The CDR3 reads CSASRPSGGVYNEQFF. CDR3 coding DNA: TGCAGTGCTAGTCGGCCTAGCGGGGGAGTTTACAATGAGCAGTTCTTC. This sequence joins TRBV20-1 and TRBJ2-1, with 10 bases matching TRBD2. The germline CDR1 and CDR2 sequences are DFQATT and SNEGSKA (reference sequence). V was clipped by 3 bases and J by 4 bases; unmatched bases: 9. The CDR3 has 16 residues.

As to this clonotype: The junction departs from germline at one end; a sequencing error may be responsible. The chain recombines TRBV6-6 with TRBJ1-1; D gene ambiguous. This CDR3 has 14 residues. Germline CDR1 and CDR2: MNHNY and SVGAGI (reference sequence). CDR3 DNA: TGTGTCAGCAGTTACAACCGGGAGGGCACTGAAGCTTTCTTT. Protein sequence: CVSSYNREGTEAFF.

This CDR3 reads CASSHGRTTEAFF. Here the CDR3 DNA reads TGTGCCAGCAGCCATGGCAGGACCACTGAAGCTTTCTTT. The rearrangement links TRBV14 to TRBJ1-1; no clear D gene. The V gene's germline CDR1 is SGHDN and CDR2 FVKESK. CDR3 length: 13 amino acids. The ends were cut back, 3 bases at V and 4 bases at J, with 9 bases in the middle. The whole variable domain, remainder taken from reference TRBV14 and TRBJ1-1, is EAGVTQFPSHSVIEKGQTVTLRCDPISGHDNLYWYRRVMGKEIKFLLHFVKESKQDESGMPNNRFLAERTGGTYSTLKVQPAELEDSGVYFCASSHGRTTEAFFGQGTRLTVV.

This clonotype was observed a handful of times. The V and J genes are TRBV6-1 and TRBJ2-5; a weak D match, TRBD1 (5 bases). The CDR3 runs 14 residues. Germline CDR1 MNHNS, CDR2 SASEGT. Trimming took off 6 bases at V and 1 base at J, with 12 bases between the two ends. Here the CDR3 reads CASRRAGFQETQYF. The CDR3, as DNA: TGTGCCAGCAGAAGGGCAGGGTTCCAAGAGACCCAGTACTTC.

This clonotype was counted ten times or more. The chain joins TRBV15 to TRBJ2-3; D ambiguous. Looked up from germline, CDR1 is LNHNV and CDR2 is YYDKDF (reference sequence). The CDR3 has 13 residues. V was trimmed by 5 bases and J by 0 bases, leaving 6 bases between them. The CDR3 is CATSASSTDTQYF. CDR3 nucleotide sequence: TGTGCCACCAGCGCCTCTAGCACAGATACGCAGTATTTT.

This clonotype has more than one count but fewer than ten. The chain employs TRBV4-2 and TRBJ1-1; tentative D call: TRBD1 (5 bases). Germline CDR1 and CDR2: LGHNA and YNFKEQ. Trimming took 0 bases from V and 7 from J, leaving 9 bases between them. CDR3 size: 13 residues. The CDR3 DNA reads as TGTGCCAGCAGCCAAGAGACAGACTATGAAGCTTTCTTT. Protein: CASSQETDYEAFF.

The chain couples TRBV7-9 to TRBJ2-3, with 12 positions matching TRBD1. The J segment lost 7 bases and the V segment lost 3 bases, leaving 8 bases of the junction unmatched. CDR1 and CDR2 (germline): SEHNR, FQNEAQ (reference sequence). CDR3 length equals 16 residues. In nucleotides, the CDR3 is TGTGCCAGCAGCTTCCGGGACAGGGGGCCGGATCATACGCAGTATTTT. The encoded protein is CASSFRDRGPDHTQYF.

This clonotype came up a few times. This chain joins TRBV7-9 and TRBJ1-2; 7 nucleotides line up with TRBD1. CDR1 and CDR2 from the germline V gene are SEHNR and FQNEAQ (reference sequence). The CDR3 runs to 15 residues. Trimming at V came to 5 bases and at J to 2 bases, leaving 8 bases not matched to a gene. The CDR3 DNA sequence: TGTGCCAGCAGCGCACCGACAGGGACCAACTATGGCTACACCTTC. This translates into CASSAPTGTNYGYTF.

The chain uses TRBV29-1 and TRBJ1-4; D remains ambiguous. The germline gives CDR1 SQVTM, CDR2 ANQGSEA. V lost 6 bases and J 0 bases, leaving 8 bases between the germline ends. The CDR3 is 13 amino acids. The CDR3 DNA reads TGCAGCGTCCAGCGGGCAACTAATGAAAAACTGTTTTTT. Translating gives CSVQRATNEKLFF.

V is TRBV29-1 and J is TRBJ2-3; D may correspond to TRBD1 or TRBD2 (5 bases each). The CDR3 runs 16 residues. The germline V and J ends were trimmed by 6 bases and 2 bases, with 21 bases remaining between them. Germline CDR1 and CDR2: SQVTM and ANQGSEA. CDR3 residues: CSVQSGTPYNTDTQYF. DNA of the CDR3: TGCAGCGTCCAATCCGGGACCCCCTACAACACAGATACGCAGTATTTT.

This chain uses TRBV21-1 with TRBJ2-2; TRBD2, the D gene given by the table, was not confirmed from the DNA. TRBV21-1 is a documented pseudogene. This CDR3 is 17 amino acids long. The CDR3 here is CASGGLAGIYNTGELFF. The CDR3 DNA reads as TGTGCCAGCGGGGGACTAGCGGGGATTTACAACACCGGGGAGCTGTTTTTT.

The table lists this clonotype with many counts. CDR3 amino acids: CASSASRGGYNEQFF. CDR3 in DNA: TGTGCCAGCAGCGCTTCCAGGGGGGGTTACAATGAGCAGTTCTTC. The genes are TRBV2 and TRBJ2-1; D is perhaps TRBD1 or TRBD2 (7 bases each). This CDR3 contains 15 residues. V was pared by 6 bases and J by 4 bases, with 16 bases between. Germline assignment: CDR1 SNHLY and CDR2 FYNNEI.

This clonotype showed up many times. The chain recombines TRBV5-1 with TRBJ2-7; D remains ambiguous. Germline V CDR1 and CDR2: SGHRS, YFSETQ. The ends were cut back, 0 bases at V and 3 bases at J, with 13 bases in the middle. The CDR3 runs 15 residues. CDR3 nucleotide sequence: TGCGCCAGCAGCTTGGAGCGAGATCCTTTCTACGAGCAGTACTTC. This gives the protein CASSLERDPFYEQYF.

The V call is TRBV5-8, the J call TRBJ2-7; D gene unclear. Per the germline V gene, CDR1 is SGHTS and CDR2 is YDEGEE. The V end lost 1 base, the J end lost 1 base, and 15 bases lay between the germline ends. The CDR3 consists of 16 residues. The DNA of the CDR3 is TGTGCCAGCAGCTTGAAGGATTGGTATCCGTCCTACGAGCAGTACTTC. Amino acids: CASSLKDWYPSYEQYF.

This clonotype was seen more than once but under ten times. The chain joins TRBV27 to TRBJ2-1; 16 positions match TRBD2. V lost 8 bases to trimming and J lost 4 bases; unmatched junction nucleotides: 5. Germline V lookup: CDR1 MNHEY, CDR2 SMNVEV (reference sequence). CDR3 length: 16 residues. CDR3 residues: CASGTSGRAPYNEQFF. CDR3 coding DNA: TGTGCCAGCGGGACTAGCGGGAGGGCTCCATACAATGAGCAGTTCTTC.

The chain couples TRBV5-5 to TRBJ2-5; D remains ambiguous. The CDR3 consists of 13 residues. Per germline, CDR1 SGHKS and CDR2 YYEKEE (reference sequence). V lost 4 bases and J 5 bases, leaving 12 bases between the germline ends. This chain's CDR3 is CASSPYAGETQYF. The CDR3 DNA follows: TGTGCCAGCAGCCCCTACGCTGGGGAGACCCAGTACTTC.

This clonotype was counted a few times. This chain connects TRBV28 to TRBJ2-1; TRBD2 might be the D (6 bases). This CDR3 region has 17 residues. Germline V gene lookup returns CDR1 MDHEN and CDR2 SYDVKM. Between the trimmed V and J ends, which lost 5 bases and 4 bases, there was a span of 21 bases. CDR3 region: CASSPGRGTPNYNEQFF. The DNA of the CDR3 is TGTGCCAGCAGTCCAGGACGCGGGACCCCCAATTACAATGAGCAGTTCTTC.

The chain links TRBV12-3 or TRBV12-4 to TRBJ2-7; weak D call: TRBD1 (5 bases). The CDR3 covers 14 residues. The V gene lost 6 bases and the J gene lost 4 bases, with 16 bases spanning the gap. CDR3 sequence reads: CASSLRQWAYEQYF. DNA for the CDR3: TGTGCCAGCAGCCTCAGACAGTGGGCGTACGAGCAGTACTTC.

This clonotype was detected a few times. J is TRBJ2-3 and V is TRBV7-2; 12 nucleotides match TRBD2. Germline V gene sequence: CDR1 SGHTA, CDR2 FQGNSA. CDR3 size: 17 residues. Unmatched junction bases numbered 12, after V lost 2 bases and J lost 9 bases. The CDR3 nucleotides are TGTGCCAGCAGCTTATGGCATCTAGCGGGAGGGAATCAAACGCAGTATTTT. Its protein product is CASSLWHLAGGNQTQYF.

Only a few counts were recorded for this clonotype. The rearrangement links TRBV4-2 to TRBJ1-5; 7 positions agree with TRBD1. CDR1 LGHNA and CDR2 YNFKEQ come from the germline V gene. The CDR3 spans 17 residues. V lost 0 bases to trimming and J lost 4 bases; unmatched junction nucleotides: 9. Written as DNA, the CDR3 is TGTGCCAGCAGCCAAGATGGGGGGACAGAACCTAATCAGCCCCAGCATTTT. Amino acid sequence: CASSQDGGTEPNQPQHF.

This clonotype occurred a few times. This chain uses TRBV10-3 with TRBJ1-5; no clear D gene. Germline lookup yields CDR1 ENHRY and CDR2 SYGVKD. The CDR3 has 15 residues. The V and J ends lost 0 bases and 4 bases respectively, with 10 bases between them. The CDR3 here is CAISESGRQNQPQHF. The DNA of the CDR3 is TGTGCCATCAGTGAGTCTGGGCGGCAAAATCAGCCCCAGCATTTT.

The rearrangement links TRBV4-2 to TRBJ2-3; D tentatively reads TRBD1 or TRBD2 (5 bases each). The CDR3 has 14 amino acids. Deletions cut 3 bases from V and 2 bases from J, with 9 bases between. Germline V CDR1 and CDR2: LGHNA, YNFKEQ. CDR3 amino acids: CASSQGEPTDTQYF. CDR3 coding DNA: TGTGCCAGCAGCCAGGGGGAGCCCACAGATACGCAGTATTTT.

The V and J genes are TRBV20-1 and TRBJ1-6; D gene unclear. Looked up from germline, CDR1 is DFQATT and CDR2 is SNEGSKA (reference sequence). V was shortened by 3 bases and J by 10 bases, with 16 bases between the two germline ends. CDR3 length: 14 residues. The CDR3 region is CSASSEGPASPLHF. The CDR3 region has the DNA TGCAGTGCTAGTTCGGAGGGCCCGGCGTCACCCCTCCACTTT.

This clonotype was counted a few times. This sequence joins TRBV7-9 and TRBJ2-1, with 7 nucleotides matching TRBD1. This CDR3 comprises 14 residues. The V gene end was trimmed by 7 bases and the J gene end by 4 bases; junction bases not matched to a gene: 7. Germline V gives CDR1 SEHNR, CDR2 FQNEAQ (reference sequence). Written as DNA, the CDR3 is TGTGCCAGCACCATAGGACAGGTGTACAATGAGCAGTTCTTC. Translating it yields CASTIGQVYNEQFF.

The chain links TRBV20-1 to TRBJ2-1; 12 positions agree with TRBD2. Looked up from germline, CDR1 is DFQATT and CDR2 is SNEGSKA (reference sequence). V dropped 4 bases and J dropped 3; count of bases not matched to a gene: 7. The CDR3 covers 16 residues. DNA for the CDR3: TGCAGTGCTACTAGGACTAGCGGGGCTTTCTACAATGAGCAGTTCTTC. Residues: CSATRTSGAFYNEQFF.